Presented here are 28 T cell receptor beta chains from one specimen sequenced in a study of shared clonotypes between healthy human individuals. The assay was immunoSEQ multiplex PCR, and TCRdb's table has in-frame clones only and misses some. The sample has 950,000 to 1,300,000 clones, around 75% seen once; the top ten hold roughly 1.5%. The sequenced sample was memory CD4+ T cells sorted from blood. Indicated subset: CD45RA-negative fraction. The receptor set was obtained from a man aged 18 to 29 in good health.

The CDR3 loop is CASSWTDSGELFF. The CDR3 region has the DNA TGTGCCAGCAGCTGGACAGATTCCGGGGAGCTGTTTTTT. This chain links TRBV5-4 with TRBJ2-2; D is perhaps TRBD1 (6 bases). The ends were cut back, 3 bases at V and 6 bases at J, with 9 bases in the middle. Looked up from germline, CDR1 is SGHNT and CDR2 is YYREEE (reference sequence). CDR3 length: 13 residues.

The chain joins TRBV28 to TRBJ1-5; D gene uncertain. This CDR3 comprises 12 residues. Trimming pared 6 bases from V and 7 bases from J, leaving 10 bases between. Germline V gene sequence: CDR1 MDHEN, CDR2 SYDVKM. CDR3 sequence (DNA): TGTGCCAGCAGCCTTTCGGCACAGCCCCAGCATTTT. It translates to CASSLSAQPQHF.

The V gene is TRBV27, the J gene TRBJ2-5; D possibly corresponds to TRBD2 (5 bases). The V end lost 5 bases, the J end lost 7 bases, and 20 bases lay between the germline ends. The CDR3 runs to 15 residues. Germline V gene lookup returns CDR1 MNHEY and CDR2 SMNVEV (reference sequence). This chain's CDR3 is CASSGPPITLGTQYF. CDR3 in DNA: TGTGCCAGCAGTGGCCCCCCAATCACACTAGGGACCCAGTACTTC.

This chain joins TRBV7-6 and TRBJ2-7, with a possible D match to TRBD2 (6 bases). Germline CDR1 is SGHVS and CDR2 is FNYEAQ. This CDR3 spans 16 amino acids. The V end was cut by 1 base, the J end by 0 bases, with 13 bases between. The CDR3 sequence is CASSLGNSGSSYEQYF. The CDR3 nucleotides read TGTGCCAGCAGCTTAGGAAATAGCGGATCCTCCTACGAGCAGTACTTC.

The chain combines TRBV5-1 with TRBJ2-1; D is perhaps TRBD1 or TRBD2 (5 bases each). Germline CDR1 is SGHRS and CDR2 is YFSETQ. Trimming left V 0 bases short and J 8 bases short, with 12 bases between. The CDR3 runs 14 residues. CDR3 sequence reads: CASSLAGLGDEQFF. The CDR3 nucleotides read TGCGCCAGCAGCTTGGCCGGTCTGGGGGATGAGCAGTTCTTC.

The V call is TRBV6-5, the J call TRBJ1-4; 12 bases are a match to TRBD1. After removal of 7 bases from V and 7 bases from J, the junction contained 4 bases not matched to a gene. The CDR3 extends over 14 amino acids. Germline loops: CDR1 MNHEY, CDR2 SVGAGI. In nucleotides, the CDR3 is TGTGCCAGCAAAAAGGGACAGGGGGCTGAAAAACTGTTTTTT. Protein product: CASKKGQGAEKLFF.

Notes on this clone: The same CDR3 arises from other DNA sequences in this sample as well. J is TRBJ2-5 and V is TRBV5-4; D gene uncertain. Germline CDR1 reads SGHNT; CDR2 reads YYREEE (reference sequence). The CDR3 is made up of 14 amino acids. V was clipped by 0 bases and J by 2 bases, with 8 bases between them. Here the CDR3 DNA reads TGTGCCAGCAGCTTGGGACTCCTACAAGAGACCCAGTACTTC. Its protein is CASSLGLLQETQYF. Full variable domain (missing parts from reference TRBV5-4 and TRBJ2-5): ETGVTQSPTHLIKTRGQQVTLRCSSQSGHNTVSWYQQALGQGPQFIFQYYREEENGRGNFPPRFSGLQFPNYSSELNVNALELDDSALYLCASSLGLLQETQYFGPGTRLLVL.

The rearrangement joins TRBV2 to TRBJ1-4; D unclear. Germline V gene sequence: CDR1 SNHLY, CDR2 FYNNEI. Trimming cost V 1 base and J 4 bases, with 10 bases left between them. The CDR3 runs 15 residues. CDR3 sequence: CASSEGRGLNEKLFF. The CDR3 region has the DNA TGTGCCAGCAGTGAAGGTCGTGGTCTTAATGAAAAACTGTTTTTT.

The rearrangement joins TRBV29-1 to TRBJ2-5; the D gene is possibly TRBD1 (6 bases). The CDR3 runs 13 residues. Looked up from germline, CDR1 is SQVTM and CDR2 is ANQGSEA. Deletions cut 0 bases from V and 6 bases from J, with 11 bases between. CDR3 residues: CSVEETQGQTQYF. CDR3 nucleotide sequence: TGCAGCGTTGAAGAAACACAGGGCCAGACCCAGTACTTC.

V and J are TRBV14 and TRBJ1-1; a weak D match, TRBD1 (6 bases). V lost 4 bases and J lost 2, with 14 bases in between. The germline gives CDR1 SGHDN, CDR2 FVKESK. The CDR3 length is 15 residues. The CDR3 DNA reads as TGTGCCAGCAGCCCCCCCGGGACATCCAACACTGAAGCTTTCTTT. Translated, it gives CASSPPGTSNTEAFF.

The CDR3 protein is CASSLIVGPDPSYEQYF. The CDR3 bases are TGTGCCAGCAGCTTAATCGTTGGGCCAGATCCTTCCTACGAGCAGTACTTC. V usage is TRBV7-8 and J usage is TRBJ2-7; unclear D gene. V dropped 2 bases and J dropped 1 base, with 18 bases sitting between them. The germline CDR1 and CDR2 sequences are SGHVS and FQNEAQ. This CDR3 is 17 amino acids long.

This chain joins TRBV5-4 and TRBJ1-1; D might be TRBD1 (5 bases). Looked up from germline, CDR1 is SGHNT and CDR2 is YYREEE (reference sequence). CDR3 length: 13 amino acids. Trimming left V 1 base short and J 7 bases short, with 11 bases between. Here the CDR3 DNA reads TGTGCCAGCAGCTTGAAAGGGGAACGTGAAGCTTTCTTT. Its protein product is CASSLKGEREAFF.

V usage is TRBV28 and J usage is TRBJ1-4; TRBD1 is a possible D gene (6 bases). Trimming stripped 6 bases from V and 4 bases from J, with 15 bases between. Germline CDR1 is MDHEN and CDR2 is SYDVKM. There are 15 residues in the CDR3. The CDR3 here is CASRRTDSNNEKLFF. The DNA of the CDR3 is TGTGCCAGCAGGCGGACGGACAGTAATAATGAAAAACTGTTTTTT.

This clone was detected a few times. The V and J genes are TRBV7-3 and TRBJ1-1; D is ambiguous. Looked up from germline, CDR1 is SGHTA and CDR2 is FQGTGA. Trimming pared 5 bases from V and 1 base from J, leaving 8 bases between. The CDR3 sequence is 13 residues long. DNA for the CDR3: TGTGCCAGCAGCGTAAACCCGAACACTGAAGCTTTCTTT. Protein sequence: CASSVNPNTEAFF.

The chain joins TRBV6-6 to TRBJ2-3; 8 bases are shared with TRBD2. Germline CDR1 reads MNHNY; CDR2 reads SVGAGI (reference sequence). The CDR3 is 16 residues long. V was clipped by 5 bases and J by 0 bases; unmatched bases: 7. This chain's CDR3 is CASSTTSGSSTDTQYF. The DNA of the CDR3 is TGTGCCAGCAGTACCACTAGCGGCTCTAGCACAGATACGCAGTATTTT.

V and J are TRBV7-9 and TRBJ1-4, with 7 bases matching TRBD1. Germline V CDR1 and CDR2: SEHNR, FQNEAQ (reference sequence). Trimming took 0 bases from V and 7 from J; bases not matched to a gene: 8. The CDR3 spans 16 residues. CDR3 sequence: CASSLANGGGGEKLFF. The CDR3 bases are TGTGCCAGCAGCTTAGCTAACGGAGGGGGCGGTGAAAAACTGTTTTTT.

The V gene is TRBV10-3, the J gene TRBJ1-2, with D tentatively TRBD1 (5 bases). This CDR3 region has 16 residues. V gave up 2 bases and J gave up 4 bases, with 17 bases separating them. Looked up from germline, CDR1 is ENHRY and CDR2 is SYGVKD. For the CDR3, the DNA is TGTGCCATCAGTGAGCTGGGGACTATTGGGGTCTATGGCTACACCTTC. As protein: CAISELGTIGVYGYTF.

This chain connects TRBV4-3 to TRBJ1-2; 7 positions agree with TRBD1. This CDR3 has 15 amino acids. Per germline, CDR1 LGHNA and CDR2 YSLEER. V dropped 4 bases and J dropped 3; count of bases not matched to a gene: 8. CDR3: CASSPRQGVYYGYTF. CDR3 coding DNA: TGCGCCAGCAGCCCCCGGCAGGGGGTGTACTATGGCTACACCTTC.

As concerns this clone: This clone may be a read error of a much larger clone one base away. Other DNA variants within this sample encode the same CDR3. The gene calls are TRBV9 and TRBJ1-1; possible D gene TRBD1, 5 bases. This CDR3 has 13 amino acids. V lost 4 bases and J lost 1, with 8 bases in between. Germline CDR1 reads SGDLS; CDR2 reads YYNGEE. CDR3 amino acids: CASSPGGNTEAFF. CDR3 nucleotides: TGTGCCAGCAGCCCTGGGGGGAACACTGAAGCTTTCTTT. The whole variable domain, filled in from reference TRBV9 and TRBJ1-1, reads DSGVTQTPKHLITATGQRVTLRCSPRSGDLSVYWYQQSLDQGLQFLIQYYNGEERAKGNILERFSAQQFPDLHSELNLSSLELGDSALYFCASSPGGNTEAFFGQGTRLTVV.

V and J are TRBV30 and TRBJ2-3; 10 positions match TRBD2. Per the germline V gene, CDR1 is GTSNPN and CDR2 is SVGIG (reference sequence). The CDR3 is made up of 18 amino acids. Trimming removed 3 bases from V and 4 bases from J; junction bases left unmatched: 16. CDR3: CAWRDWGAGGPLADTQYF. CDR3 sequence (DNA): TGTGCCTGGAGAGATTGGGGAGCGGGAGGGCCTCTCGCAGATACGCAGTATTTT.

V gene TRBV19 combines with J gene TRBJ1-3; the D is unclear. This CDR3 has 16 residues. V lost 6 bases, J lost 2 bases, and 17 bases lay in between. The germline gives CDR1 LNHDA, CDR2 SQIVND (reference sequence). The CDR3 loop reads CASSSTGQGPGNTIYF. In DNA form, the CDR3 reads TGTGCCAGTAGCAGCACCGGGCAAGGGCCTGGAAACACCATATATTTT.

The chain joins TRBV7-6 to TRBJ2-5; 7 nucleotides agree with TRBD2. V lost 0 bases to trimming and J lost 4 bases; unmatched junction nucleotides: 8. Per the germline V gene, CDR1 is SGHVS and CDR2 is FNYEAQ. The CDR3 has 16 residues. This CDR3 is CASSLASGLVGETQYF. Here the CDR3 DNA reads TGTGCCAGCAGCTTAGCAAGCGGACTAGTGGGAGAGACCCAGTACTTC.

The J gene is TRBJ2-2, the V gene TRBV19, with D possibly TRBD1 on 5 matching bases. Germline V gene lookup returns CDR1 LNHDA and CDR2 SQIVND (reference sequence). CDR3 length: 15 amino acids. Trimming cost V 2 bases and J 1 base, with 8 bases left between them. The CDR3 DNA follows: TGTGCCAGTAGTATAAGACAGATGAACACCGGGGAGCTGTTTTTT. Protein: CASSIRQMNTGELFF.

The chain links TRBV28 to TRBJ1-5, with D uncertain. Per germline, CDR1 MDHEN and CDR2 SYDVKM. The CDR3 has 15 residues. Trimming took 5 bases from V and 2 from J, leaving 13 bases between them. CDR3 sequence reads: CASSPRPGGNQPQHF. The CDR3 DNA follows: TGTGCCAGCAGTCCACGGCCCGGGGGCAATCAGCCCCAGCATTTT.

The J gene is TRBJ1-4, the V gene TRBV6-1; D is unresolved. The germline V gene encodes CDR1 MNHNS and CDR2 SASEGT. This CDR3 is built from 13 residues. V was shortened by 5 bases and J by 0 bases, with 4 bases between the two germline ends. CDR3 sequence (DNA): TGTGCCAGCAGTCTCTCAACTAATGAAAAACTGTTTTTT. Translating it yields CASSLSTNEKLFF.

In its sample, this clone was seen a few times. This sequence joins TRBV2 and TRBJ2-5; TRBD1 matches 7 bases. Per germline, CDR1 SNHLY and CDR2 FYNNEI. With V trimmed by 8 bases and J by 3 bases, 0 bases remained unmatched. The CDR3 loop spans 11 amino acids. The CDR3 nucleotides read TGTGCCAGCGACAGGGAAGAGACCCAGTACTTC. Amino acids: CASDREETQYF.

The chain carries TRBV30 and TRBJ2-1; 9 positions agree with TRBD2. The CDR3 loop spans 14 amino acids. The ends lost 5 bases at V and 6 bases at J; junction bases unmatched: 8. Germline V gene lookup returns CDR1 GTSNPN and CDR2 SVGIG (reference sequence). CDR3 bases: TGTGCCTGGGGTAGAGCGGGAGGAATCAATGAGCAGTTCTTC. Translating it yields CAWGRAGGINEQFF. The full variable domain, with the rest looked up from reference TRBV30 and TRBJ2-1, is SQTIHQWPATLVQPVGSPLSLECTVEGTSNPNLYWYRQAAGRGLQLLFYSVGIGQISSEVPQNLSASRPQDRQFILSSKKLLLSDSGFYLCAWGRAGGINEQFFGPGTRLTVL.

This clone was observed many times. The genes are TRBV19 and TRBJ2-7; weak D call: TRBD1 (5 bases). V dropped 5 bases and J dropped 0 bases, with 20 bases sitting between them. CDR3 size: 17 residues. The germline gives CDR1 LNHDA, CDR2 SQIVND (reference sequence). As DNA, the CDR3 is TGTGCCAGTAGTTACCAGGGCCTTACCTCCAGCTCCTACGAGCAGTACTTC. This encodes CASSYQGLTSSSYEQYF.